Below are 3 T cell receptor beta chains sequenced from a single sample in a study of T cell changes during pregnancy in multiple sclerosis. Generated by immunoSEQ multiplex PCR, the TCRdb table keeps only in-frame clones and is missing some. This sample has 70,000 to 85,000 clones, with around 90% found just once. The material was peripheral blood, obtained before pregnancy. All receptors derive from a female donor with multiple sclerosis, enrolled in a pregnancy study.

The chain uses TRBV2 and TRBJ2-7; no reliable D call. Trimming removed 3 bases at V and 3 bases at J, with 3 bases between. CDR3 length equals 11 residues. Germline V gives CDR1 SNHLY, CDR2 FYNNEI. The CDR3 DNA reads TGTGCCAGCAGTGATAGCTACGAGCAGTACTTC. Translation gives CASSDSYEQYF. Supplemented by reference TRBV2 and TRBJ2-7, the full variable domain reads EPEVTQTPSHQVTQMGQEVILRCVPISNHLYFYWYRQILGQKVEFLVSFYNNEISEKSEIFDDQFSVERPDGSNFTLKIRSTKLEDSAMYFCASSDSYEQYFGPGTRLTVT.

This clone was seen more than once but under ten times. The rearrangement links TRBV7-9 to TRBJ1-6; 7 bases are shared with TRBD1. Germline lookup yields CDR1 SEHNR and CDR2 FQNEAQ (reference sequence). With V trimmed by 1 base and J by 0 bases, 0 bases remained unmatched. CDR3 length equals 16 residues. CDR3 sequence (DNA): TGTGCCAGCAGCTTAGGACAGGGCTCCTATAATTCACCCCTCCACTTT. The encoded protein is CASSLGQGSYNSPLHF.

The chain couples TRBV4-2 to TRBJ1-5, with D unclear. Germline CDR1 LGHNA, CDR2 YNFKEQ. This CDR3 region has 16 residues. Trimming removed 0 bases at V and 3 bases at J, with 12 bases between. CDR3 coding DNA: TGTGCCAGCAGCCAAGAGGCAGCGGGGATCAATCAGCCCCAGCATTTT. The encoded protein is CASSQEAAGINQPQHF.